Presented here are 2 T cell receptor beta chains from one specimen sequenced in a study of blood T cell repertoires in COVID-19. Clones were sequenced by immunoSEQ multiplex PCR, and TCRdb holds only the in-frame ones, with some missing. The sample has 200,000 to 300,000 clones, 83% seen once; the top ten hold approximately 5.7%. Sequencing input: peripheral blood. Source of these receptors: a human donor in a cohort sampled during active COVID-19.

J is TRBJ2-5 and V is TRBV2, with no clear D. Germline loops: CDR1 SNHLY, CDR2 FYNNEI. Deletions cut 7 bases from V and 4 bases from J, with 13 bases between. The CDR3 spans 13 residues. The CDR3 DNA reads TGTGCCAGCACCAGAGGTTTCGGAGAGACCCAGTACTTC. Protein sequence: CASTRGFGETQYF.

The chain is built from TRBV28 and TRBJ1-6, with D possibly TRBD1 on 6 matching bases. Germline V CDR1 and CDR2: MDHEN, SYDVKM. This CDR3 has 14 amino acids. V was pared by 6 bases and J by 7 bases, with 13 bases between. The CDR3 is CASSNRVNNSPLHF. CDR3 coding DNA: TGTGCCAGCAGCAACAGGGTGAACAATTCACCCCTCCACTTT.